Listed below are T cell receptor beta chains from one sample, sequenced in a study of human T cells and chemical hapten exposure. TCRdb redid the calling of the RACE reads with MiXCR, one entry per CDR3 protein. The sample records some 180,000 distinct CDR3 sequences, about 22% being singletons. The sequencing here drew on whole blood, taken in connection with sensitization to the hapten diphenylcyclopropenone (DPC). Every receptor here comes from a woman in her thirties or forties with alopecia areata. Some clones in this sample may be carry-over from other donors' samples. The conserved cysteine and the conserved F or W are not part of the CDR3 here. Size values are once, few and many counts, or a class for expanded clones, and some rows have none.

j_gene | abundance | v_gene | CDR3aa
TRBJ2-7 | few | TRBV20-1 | SARVIPQGSTSSMRGDEQY
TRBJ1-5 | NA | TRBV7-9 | ASSPGNNQPQH
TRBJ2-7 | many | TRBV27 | ASSSKARPGGHYEQY
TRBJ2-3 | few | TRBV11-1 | ASSPGGPTDTQY
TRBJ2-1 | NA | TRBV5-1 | ASSSGGQSYNEQF
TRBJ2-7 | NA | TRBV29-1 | SVAAGLNYEQY
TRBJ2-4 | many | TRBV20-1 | SASGSGGKNIQY
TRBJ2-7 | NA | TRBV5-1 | ASSLGSQDGSYEQY
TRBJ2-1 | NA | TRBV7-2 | ASSPSRDSYNEQF
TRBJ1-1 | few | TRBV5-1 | ASSLGGAETEAF
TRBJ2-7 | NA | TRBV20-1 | SAQDSTTYEQY
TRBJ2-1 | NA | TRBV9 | ASSPMGLADEQF
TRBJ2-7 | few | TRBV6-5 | ASSSGTLSYEQY
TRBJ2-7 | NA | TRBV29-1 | SVATDRYEQY
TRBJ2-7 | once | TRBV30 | AWELPRGYITYEQY
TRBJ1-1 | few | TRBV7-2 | ASSLQGWDTEAF
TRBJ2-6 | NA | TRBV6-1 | ASMMGIAGANVLT
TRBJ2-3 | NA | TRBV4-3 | ASSREFTDTQY
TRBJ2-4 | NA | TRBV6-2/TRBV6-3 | ASSQGQGRSIQY
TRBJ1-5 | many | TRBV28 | ASSPGQGNNQPQH
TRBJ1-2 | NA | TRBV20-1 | SARDQAAPNYGYT
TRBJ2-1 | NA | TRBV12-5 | ASGTGGRTYNEQF
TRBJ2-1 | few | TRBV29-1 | SVNYGDRRHEQF
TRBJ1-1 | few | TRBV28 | ASSLGRRDTEAF
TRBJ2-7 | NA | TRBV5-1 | ASNPGQGSGEQY
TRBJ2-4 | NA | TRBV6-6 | ASSYYPITGIMGNIQY
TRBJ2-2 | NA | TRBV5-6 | ASSLAGTGGTGELF
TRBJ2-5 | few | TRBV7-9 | ASSSPSGRRETQY
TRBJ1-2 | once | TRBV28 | ASSPGQATYGYT
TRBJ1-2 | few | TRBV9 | ASSHNLGANYGYT
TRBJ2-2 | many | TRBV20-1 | SARETSRNTGELF
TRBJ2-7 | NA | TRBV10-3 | AISRGLAGTMDEQY
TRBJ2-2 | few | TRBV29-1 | SVALAGYFTGELF
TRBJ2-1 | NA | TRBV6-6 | ASLKREGRSYNEQF
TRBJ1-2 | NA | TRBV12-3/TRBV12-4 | ASRRQGGGYT
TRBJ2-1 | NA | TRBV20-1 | SASMARNEQF
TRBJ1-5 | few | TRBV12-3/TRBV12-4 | ASSFGSLGNQPQH
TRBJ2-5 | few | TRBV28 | ASLQGSHFQETQY
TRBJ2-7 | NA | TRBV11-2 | ASSPRGPTYEQY
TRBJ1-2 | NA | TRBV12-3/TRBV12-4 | ASSLAGRADGYT
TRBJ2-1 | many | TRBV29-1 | SVWGSSSYNEQF
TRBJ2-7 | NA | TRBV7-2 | ASSREVGLPYEQY
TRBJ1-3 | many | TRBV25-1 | ASSVGSGNTIY
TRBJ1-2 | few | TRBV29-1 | SVVDPLQGDYGYT
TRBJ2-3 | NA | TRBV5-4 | ASRHLTGPDTQY
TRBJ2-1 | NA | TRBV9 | ASGGGYNEQF
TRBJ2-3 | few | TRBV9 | ASSARWGATDTQY
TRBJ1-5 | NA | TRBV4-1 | ASSQDIFQPQH
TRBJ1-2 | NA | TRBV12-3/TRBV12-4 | ASRDQGAYGYT
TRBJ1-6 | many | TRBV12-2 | ASRSYTGTLTLGSHNSPLH
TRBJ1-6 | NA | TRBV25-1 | ASSELSTYNSPLH
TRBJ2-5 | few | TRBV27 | ASSLVPGLAGPRGQETQY
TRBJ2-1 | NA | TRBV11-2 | ASSFSAGGDNEQF
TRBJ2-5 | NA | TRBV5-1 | ASSLGSGVLETQY
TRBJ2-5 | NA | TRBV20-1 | SAREGGLAGFQETQY
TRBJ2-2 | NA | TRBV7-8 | ASSLATPGQAIANTGELF
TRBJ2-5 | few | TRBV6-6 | ASSYGNRETQY